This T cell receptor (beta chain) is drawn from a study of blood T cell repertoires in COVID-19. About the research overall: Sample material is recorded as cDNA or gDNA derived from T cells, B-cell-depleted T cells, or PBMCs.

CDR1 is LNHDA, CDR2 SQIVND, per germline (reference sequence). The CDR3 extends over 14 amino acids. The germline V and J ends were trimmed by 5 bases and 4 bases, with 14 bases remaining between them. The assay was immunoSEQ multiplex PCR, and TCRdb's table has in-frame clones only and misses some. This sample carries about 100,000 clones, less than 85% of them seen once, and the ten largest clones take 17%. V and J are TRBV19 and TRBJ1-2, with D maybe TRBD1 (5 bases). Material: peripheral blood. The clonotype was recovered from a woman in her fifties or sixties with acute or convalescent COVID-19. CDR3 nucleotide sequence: TGTGCCAGTAGTCGGCTCGGGACTGTCTATGGCTACACCTTC. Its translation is CASSRLGTVYGYTF.